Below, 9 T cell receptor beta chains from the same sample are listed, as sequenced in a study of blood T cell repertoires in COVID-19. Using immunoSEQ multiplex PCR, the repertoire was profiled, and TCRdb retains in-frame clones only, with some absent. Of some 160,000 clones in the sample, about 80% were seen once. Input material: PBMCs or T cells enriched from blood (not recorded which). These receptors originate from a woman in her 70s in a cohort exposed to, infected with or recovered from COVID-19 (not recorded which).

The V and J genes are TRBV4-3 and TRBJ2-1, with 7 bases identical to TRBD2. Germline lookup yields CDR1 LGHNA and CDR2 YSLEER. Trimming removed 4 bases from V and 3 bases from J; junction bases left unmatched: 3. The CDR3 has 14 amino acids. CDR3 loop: CASSPSGHYNEQFF. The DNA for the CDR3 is TGCGCCAGCAGCCCTAGCGGCCACTACAATGAGCAGTTCTTC.

The CDR3 DNA reads as TGCGCCAGCAGTGAGTCGGCTAGCGGGACCTACGAGCAGTACTTC. Encoded protein: CASSESASGTYEQYF. The chain employs TRBV10-2 and TRBJ2-7; the match to TRBD2 covers 9 bases. Germline loops: CDR1 WSHSY, CDR2 SAAADI. V lost 0 bases, J lost 2 bases, and 2 bases stayed unmatched. The CDR3 is 15 amino acids.

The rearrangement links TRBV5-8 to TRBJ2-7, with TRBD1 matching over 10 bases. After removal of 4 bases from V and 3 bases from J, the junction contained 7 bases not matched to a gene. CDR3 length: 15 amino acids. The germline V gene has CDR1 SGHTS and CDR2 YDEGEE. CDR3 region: CASSRRDRGFYEQYF. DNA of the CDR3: TGTGCCAGCAGCCGCCGGGACAGGGGTTTCTACGAGCAGTACTTC.

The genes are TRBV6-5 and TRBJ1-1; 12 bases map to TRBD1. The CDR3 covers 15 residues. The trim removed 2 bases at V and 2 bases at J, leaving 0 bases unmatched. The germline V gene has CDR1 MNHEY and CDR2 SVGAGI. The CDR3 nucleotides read TGTGCCAGCAGTTACGGGACAGGGGGCAACACTGAAGCTTTCTTT. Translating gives CASSYGTGGNTEAFF.

This CDR3 reads CASSPLGSNYEQYF. CDR3 nucleotide sequence: TGTGCCAGCAGTCCCCTAGGCAGTAACTACGAGCAGTACTTC. This chain uses TRBV28 with TRBJ2-7; no definite D call. V was shortened by 5 bases and J by 3 bases, with 14 bases between the two germline ends. This CDR3 spans 14 amino acids. The germline V gene encodes CDR1 MDHEN and CDR2 SYDVKM.

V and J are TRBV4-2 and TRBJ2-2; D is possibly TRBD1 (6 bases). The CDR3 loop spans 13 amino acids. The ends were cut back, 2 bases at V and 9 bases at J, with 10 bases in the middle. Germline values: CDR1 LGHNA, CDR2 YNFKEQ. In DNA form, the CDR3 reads TGTGCCAGCAGCCAACAGGGGTCGCGGGAGCTGTTTTTT. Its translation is CASSQQGSRELFF.

The CDR3 loop reads CASSGSGEEGYGYTF. DNA for the CDR3: TGTGCCAGCAGTGGGTCCGGGGAGGAGGGCTATGGCTACACCTTC. The genes are TRBV28 and TRBJ1-2, with D unresolved. The length of the CDR3 is 15 residues. From germline, CDR1 is MDHEN and CDR2 SYDVKM. The V end was cut by 5 bases, the J end by 4 bases, with 17 bases between.

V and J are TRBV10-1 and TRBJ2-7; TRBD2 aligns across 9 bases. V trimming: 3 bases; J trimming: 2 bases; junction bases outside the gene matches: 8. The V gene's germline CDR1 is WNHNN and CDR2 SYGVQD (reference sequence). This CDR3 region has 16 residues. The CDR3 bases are TGCGCCAGCAGTGACACCGGAGGCGGGAGGGCCTACGAGCAGTACTTC. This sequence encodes CASSDTGGGRAYEQYF.

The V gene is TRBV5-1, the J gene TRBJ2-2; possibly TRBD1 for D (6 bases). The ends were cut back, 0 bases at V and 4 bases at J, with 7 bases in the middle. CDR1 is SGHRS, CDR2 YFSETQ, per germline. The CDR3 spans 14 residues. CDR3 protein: CASSLGTATGELFF. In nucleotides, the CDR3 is TGCGCCAGCAGCTTGGGGACAGCCACCGGGGAGCTGTTTTTT.